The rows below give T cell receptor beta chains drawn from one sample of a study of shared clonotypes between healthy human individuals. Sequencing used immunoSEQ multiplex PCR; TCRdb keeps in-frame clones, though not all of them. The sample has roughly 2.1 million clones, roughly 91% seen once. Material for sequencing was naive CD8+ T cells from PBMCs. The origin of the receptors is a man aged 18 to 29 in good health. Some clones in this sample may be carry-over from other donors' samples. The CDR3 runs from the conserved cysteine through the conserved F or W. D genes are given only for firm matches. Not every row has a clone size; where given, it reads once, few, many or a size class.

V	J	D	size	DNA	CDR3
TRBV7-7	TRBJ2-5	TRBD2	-	TGTGCCAGCAGCACCGCTAGCGGAGGGTACCAAGAGACCCAGTACTTC	CASSTASGGYQETQYF
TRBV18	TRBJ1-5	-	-	TGTGCCAGCTCACCCTCCTATAGCGATCAGCCCCAGCATTTT	CASSPSYSDQPQHF
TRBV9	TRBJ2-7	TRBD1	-	TGTGCCAGCAGTCGGGACAGCGGCTACGAGCAGTACTTC	CASSRDSGYEQYF
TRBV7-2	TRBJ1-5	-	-	TGTGCCAGCAGCCCATTAGGGGCCCAGCCCCAGCATTTT	CASSPLGAQPQHF
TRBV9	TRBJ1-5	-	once	TGTGCCAGCAGCGTATGGGCCTCCCCCAATCAGCCCCAGCATTTT	CASSVWASPNQPQHF
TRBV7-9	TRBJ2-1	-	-	TGTGCCAGCAGCTCGGACCGGGGGGAGCAGTTCTTC	CASSSDRGEQFF
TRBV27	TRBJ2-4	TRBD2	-	TGTGCCAGCAGTTTATCGGGGACTAGCGTGAGACCGGCCAAAAACATTCAGTACTTC	CASSLSGTSVRPAKNIQYF
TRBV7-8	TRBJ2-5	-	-	TGTGCCAGCAGCTTCACGATAGGACAGCAGACCCAGTACTTC	CASSFTIGQQTQYF
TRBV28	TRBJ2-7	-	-	TGTGCCAGCAGTTCAACGACAGGTGACGAGCAGTACTTC	CASSSTTGDEQYF
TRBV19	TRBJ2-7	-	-	TGTGCCAGTAGTATAAGGGGACATGGGATGGACGAGCAGTACTTC	CASSIRGHGMDEQYF
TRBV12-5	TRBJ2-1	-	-	TGTGCTAGTGGCCCCGGTCAAGAGCAGTTCTTC	CASGPGQEQFF
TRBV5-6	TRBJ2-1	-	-	TGTGCCAGCAGCTTGGCCGGGAGCTCCTACAATGAGCAGTTCTTC	CASSLAGSSYNEQFF
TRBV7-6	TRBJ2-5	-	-	TGTGCCAGCAGAACTCGGGCCCACGAGACCCAGTACTTC	CASRTRAHETQYF
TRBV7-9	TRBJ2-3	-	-	TGTGCCAGCAGCTTCTTCACCGGGGGAAATTCAGATACGCAGTATTTT	CASSFFTGGNSDTQYF
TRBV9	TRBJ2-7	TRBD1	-	TGTGCCAGCAGCGTCGATGTATCGACAGGGGTTGACGAGCAGTACTTC	CASSVDVSTGVDEQYF
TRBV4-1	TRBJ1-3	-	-	TGCGCCAGCAGCCAAGCTGGGTACGGAAACACCATATATTTT	CASSQAGYGNTIYF
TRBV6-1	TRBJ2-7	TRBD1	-	TGTGCCAGCAGGGGACAGGGCTACGAGCAGTACTTC	CASRGQGYEQYF
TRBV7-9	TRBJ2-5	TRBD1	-	TGTGCCAGCAGCTCCTACCGGGACAGCTTGTACCAAGAGACCCAGTACTTC	CASSSYRDSLYQETQYF
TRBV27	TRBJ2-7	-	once	TGTGCCAGCAGTTTGGGTTTTGGGAACGAGCAGTACTTC	CASSLGFGNEQYF
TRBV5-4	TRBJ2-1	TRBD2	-	TGTGCCAGCAGCTTGAAGCGGGAAGTCAACAATGAGCAGTTCTTC	CASSLKREVNNEQFF
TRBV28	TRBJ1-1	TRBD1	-	TGTGCCAGCAGATGGGGACAGGGGATGAACACTGAAGCTTTCTTT	CASRWGQGMNTEAFF
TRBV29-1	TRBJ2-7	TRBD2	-	TGCAGCGGAAAGACTAGCGGGAGCTCCTACGAGCAGTACTTC	CSGKTSGSSYEQYF
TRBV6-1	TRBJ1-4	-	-	TGTGCCAGCAGTGAAGGCTGGGCAACTAATGAAAAACTGTTTTTT	CASSEGWATNEKLFF
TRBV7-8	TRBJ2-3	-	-	TGTGCCAGCAGCTCAGGACAGGGACTACCCACAGATACGCAGTATTTT	CASSSGQGLPTDTQYF
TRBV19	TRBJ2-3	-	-	TGTGCCAGTAGTATAGATGGGACGGCCCTGAATACGCAGTATTTT	CASSIDGTALNTQYF
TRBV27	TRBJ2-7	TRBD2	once	TGTGCCAGCAGTTTATCTCGGCTAGCGGGTGCCGTGCAGTACTTC	CASSLSRLAGAVQYF
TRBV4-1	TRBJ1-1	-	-	TGCGCCAGCAGGCCTACGACAGCCGCCAACACTGAAGCTTTCTTT	CASRPTTAANTEAFF
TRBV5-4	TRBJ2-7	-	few	TGTGCCAGCAGCGGGGGAACAACGTTGGAGCAGTACTTC	CASSGGTTLEQYF
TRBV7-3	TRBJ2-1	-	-	TGTGCCAGCAGCTTACGCCTGGGAGGCAATGAGCAGTTCTTC	CASSLRLGGNEQFF
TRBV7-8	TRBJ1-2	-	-	TGTGCCAGCAGCGGGACTGTTCCTCTTAACTATGGCTACACCTTC	CASSGTVPLNYGYTF
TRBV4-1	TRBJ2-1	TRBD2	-	TGCGCCAGCAGCCAGTACCCGGGACTAGCGTCAGAGCAGTTCTTC	CASSQYPGLASEQFF
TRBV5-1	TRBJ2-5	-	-	TGCGCCAGCAGCTTTGGGGCTGGGGAGACCCAGTACTTC	CASSFGAGETQYF
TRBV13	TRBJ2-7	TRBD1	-	TGTGCCAGCAGCCCTCCTCGGACAGGGGGGACGTACGAGCAGTACTTC	CASSPPRTGGTYEQYF
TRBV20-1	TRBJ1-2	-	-	TGCAGTGCTGGAGGTTTAAGGACAGATATTTTC	CSAGGLRTDIF
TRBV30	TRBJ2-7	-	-	TGTGCCTGGAGTGTAATAGGGGACTCCTACGAGCAGTACTTC	CAWSVIGDSYEQYF
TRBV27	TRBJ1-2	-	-	TGTGCCAGCAGTTTGTCAGGGCGGGGTGGCTACACCTTC	CASSLSGRGGYTF
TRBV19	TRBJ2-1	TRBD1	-	TGTGCCAGTAGAAGGGTGACAGGGGAGAGTGAGCAGTTCTTC	CASRRVTGESEQFF
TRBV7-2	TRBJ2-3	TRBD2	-	TGTGCCAGCAGCTTACCGGGAGGTGGAGATACGCAGTATTTT	CASSLPGGGDTQYF
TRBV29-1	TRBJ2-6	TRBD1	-	TGCAGCGTTGTTGGAGACAGGGGAACTGGGGCCAACGTCCTGACTTTC	CSVVGDRGTGANVLTF
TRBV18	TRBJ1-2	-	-	TGTGCCAGCTCACCCTTGACAGTGAGTGGCTACACCTTC	CASSPLTVSGYTF
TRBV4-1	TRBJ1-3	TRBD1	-	TGCGCCAGCAGCCCTTCCCGGACAGGGGTTTTTGGAAACACCATATATTTT	CASSPSRTGVFGNTIYF
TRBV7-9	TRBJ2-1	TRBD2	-	TGTGCCAGCAGCTCAAAAAAAATACCGGGACTAGCGGGAGAGCAGTTCTTC	CASSSKKIPGLAGEQFF
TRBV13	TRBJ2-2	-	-	TGTGCCAGCAGCTTCAGAGGGAACGGGGAGCTGTTTTTT	CASSFRGNGELFF
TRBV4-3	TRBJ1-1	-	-	TGCGCCAGCAGGGACGGACGTGATTTCACATTGAACACTGAAGCTTTCTTT	CASRDGRDFTLNTEAFF
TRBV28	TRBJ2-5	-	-	TGTGCCAGCAGTTTTGTCGTGGCAGGGTGGGAGGAGACCCAGTACTTC	CASSFVVAGWEETQYF
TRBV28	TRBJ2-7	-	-	TGTGCCAGCAGTTTGGCAGGGGGGTACGAGCAGTACTTC	CASSLAGGYEQYF
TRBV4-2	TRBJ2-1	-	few	TGTGCCAGCAGCCACCCTCTTCTCAATGAGCAGTTCTTC	CASSHPLLNEQFF
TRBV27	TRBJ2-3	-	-	TGTGCCAGCAGTTTACGGGCCAGCACAGATACGCAGTATTTT	CASSLRASTDTQYF
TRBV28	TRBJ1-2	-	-	TGTGCCAGCAGTTTAGTCCTTTTGGGTGGCTATGGCTACACCTTC	CASSLVLLGGYGYTF
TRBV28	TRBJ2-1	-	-	TGTGCCAGCAGTTTATTGGGGTCGGAGTTCTTC	CASSLLGSEFF
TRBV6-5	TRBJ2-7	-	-	TGTGCCAGCAGTTTGCTAGCGAGCTCCTACGAGCAGTACTTC	CASSLLASSYEQYF
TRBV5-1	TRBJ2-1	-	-	TGCGCCAGCAGACAATCCGTAAATGAGCAGTTCTTC	CASRQSVNEQFF
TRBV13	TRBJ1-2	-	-	TGTGCCAGCAGCCCCCCATACAGGGATGAGAGTGGCTACACCTTC	CASSPPYRDESGYTF
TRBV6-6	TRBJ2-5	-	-	TGTGCCAGCAGTTACTCAGGACCCCAAGAGACCCAGTACTTC	CASSYSGPQETQYF
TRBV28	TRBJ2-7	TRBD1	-	TGTGCCAGCAGCCCTCCATTCGGGACAGGGACCTACGAGCAGTACTTC	CASSPPFGTGTYEQYF
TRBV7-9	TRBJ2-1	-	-	TGTGCCAGCAGCCCAGCAGCGAATGAGCAGTTCTTC	CASSPAANEQFF